This TCR beta chain was identified in a study of T cell responses to AZD1222 COVID-19 vaccine. Across the whole study: Samples with a second dose at about 4 or about 12 weeks were pooled together.

The CDR3 length is 17 residues. Germline CDR1 reads SGHNT; CDR2 reads YENEEA. V gave up 5 bases and J gave up 7 bases, with 23 bases separating them. Here immunoSEQ multiplex PCR was the method, and the copy in TCRdb shows in-frame clones only, minus some. Among roughly 100,000 clones, 80% to 85% were seen once, and the ten largest hold more than 15%. General observations from the study: No day 14 peak samples; only post-peak repertoires were characterized. Donors, mostly white British, included more females; clonal diversity was possibly underestimated. As reported, nearly half of all spike-specific TCRs target variant regions that are unmutated.

Note on this clone: Its cognate antigen is unknown.

The receptor was derived from an adult in good health. The chain uses TRBV11-3 and TRBJ1-4; TRBD1 is a possible D gene (6 bases). This specimen consisted of peripheral blood, obtained on day 0 of AZD1222 vaccination. The CDR3 protein is CASSPSLNRESGEKLFF. The CDR3 nucleotides are TGTGCCAGCAGCCCCTCTCTTAACAGGGAATCGGGTGAAAAACTGTTTTTT.